This TCR beta chain stems from a study of CD4 T cells in relation to SARS-CoV-2 and coronaviruses. Study-level findings and limits: Memory recall responses, not primary responses primed in culture, are what the assay detects. In around two thirds of donors, memory CD4+ clonotypes crossrecognized SARS-CoV-2 and at least one common cold coronavirus spike.

Naive and memory CD4+ T cell DNA was deep-sequenced without culture. Some clones are missing from TCRdb's copy, which holds only in-frame ones; the method was immunoSEQ multiplex PCR. The data hold just under 65,000 clones, with 94% observed a single time. CDR3 length: 13 amino acids. Germline V gives CDR1 MDHEN, CDR2 SYDVKM. V lost 7 bases, J lost 9 bases, and 16 bases lay in between. The unexposed donors gave CD4+ T cells in 2011-2018, prior to COVID-19. About this clone itself: Its antigen is unknown.

The sample comprised naive CD4+ T cells from PBMCs. The subset was: naive CD4+ T cells isolated by negative enrichment. The sequence came from a human donor in good health. This chain links TRBV28 with TRBJ1-5, with TRBD1 as a possible D gene (6 bases). CDR3 sequence (DNA): TGTGCCAGCACCATATCCACAGGGAGGCCCCAGCATTTT. Protein sequence: CASTISTGRPQHF.